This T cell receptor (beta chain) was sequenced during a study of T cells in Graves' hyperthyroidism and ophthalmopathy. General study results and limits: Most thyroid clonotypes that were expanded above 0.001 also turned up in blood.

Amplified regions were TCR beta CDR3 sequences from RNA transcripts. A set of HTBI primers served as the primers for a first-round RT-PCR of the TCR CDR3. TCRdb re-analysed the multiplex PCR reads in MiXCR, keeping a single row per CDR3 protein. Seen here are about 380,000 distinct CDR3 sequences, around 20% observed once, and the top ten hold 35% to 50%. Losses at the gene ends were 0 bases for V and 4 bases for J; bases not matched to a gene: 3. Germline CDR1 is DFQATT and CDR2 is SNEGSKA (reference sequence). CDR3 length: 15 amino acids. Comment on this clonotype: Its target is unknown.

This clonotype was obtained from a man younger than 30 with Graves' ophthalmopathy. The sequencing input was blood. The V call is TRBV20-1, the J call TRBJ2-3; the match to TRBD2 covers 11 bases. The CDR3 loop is CSAREGSGGADTQYF. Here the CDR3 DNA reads TGCAGTGCTAGAGAAGGTAGCGGGGGGGCAGATACGCAGTATTTT.